Listed below are T cell receptor beta chains from one sample, sequenced in a study of T cells after posttransplantation cyclophosphamide. The method was immunoSEQ multiplex PCR; TCRdb's version includes in-frame clones alone and lacks a portion of them. The table shows roughly 5,900 clones, with less than 2% occurring only once. The specimen comprised PBMCs, sampled around 240 days after a stem cell transplant with posttransplant cyclophosphamide. Source of these receptors: a young adult male patient who received an allogeneic stem cell transplant from a related donor, was CMV-positive, and had no GVHD. Some of the T cells might come from the graft donor. The CDR3 runs from the conserved cysteine through the conserved F or W. D genes are given only for firm matches. Clone size is given for some rows only: seen once, a few or many times, or a class if the clone is expanded.

>TRBJ2-7|medium-sized|NA|TRBV18
CASSTALEQYF
TGTGCCAGCTCCACAGCTCTCGAGCAGTACTTC
>TRBJ1-2|few|TRBD1|TRBV27
CASSLTKGQGAWGYTF
TGTGCCAGCAGTTTGACAAAGGGACAGGGGGCTTGGGGCTACACCTTC
>TRBJ2-1|few|TRBD2|TRBV5-8
CASSHSGSSYNEQFF
TGTGCCAGCAGCCATAGCGGGAGTTCCTACAATGAGCAGTTCTTC
>TRBJ2-1|NA|TRBD2|TRBV29-1
CSAAGLAGNNEQFF
TGCAGCGCCGCTGGGCTAGCGGGAAACAATGAGCAGTTCTTC
>TRBJ2-5|NA|NA|TRBV19
CATQQVDEQYF
TGTGCCACGCAACAGGTCGACGAACAGTACTTC
>TRBJ2-3|NA|NA|TRBV5-1
CASSLHRLGTDTQYF
TGCGCCAGCAGCTTGCACAGGTTGGGCACAGATACGCAGTATTTT
>TRBJ1-1|few|NA|TRBV7-9
CASSLTTGSLEAFF
TGTGCCAGCAGCCTTACGACAGGCAGCCTTGAAGCTTTCTTT
>TRBJ1-4|few|NA|TRBV10-2
CASNPTMGHEKLFF
TGCGCCAGCAACCCCACGATGGGGCATGAAAAACTGTTTTTT
>TRBJ2-5|NA|TRBD2|TRBV10-3
CAVDPAPGGGETQYF
TGTGCCGTCGACCCCGCCCCCGGGGGAGGGGAGACCCAGTACTTC
>TRBJ1-2|few|TRBD1|TRBV5-1
CASSGGTVPNYGYTF
TGCGCCAGCAGCGGCGGGACAGTTCCTAACTATGGCTACACCTTC
>TRBJ2-3|NA|TRBD2|TRBV18
CASSPGRAGGISDTQYF
TGTGCCAGCTCACCAGGGCGAGCGGGAGGGATTTCGGATACGCAGTATTTT
>TRBJ2-3|NA|NA|TRBV30
CAVNLDSTDTQYF
TGTGCTGTAAACCTAGATAGCACAGATACGCAGTATTTT
>TRBJ2-4|NA|TRBD2|TRBV6-5
CASRGAAGGIQYF
TGTGCCAGCAGGGGGGCAGCGGGGGGCATTCAGTACTTC
>TRBJ1-1|NA|NA|TRBV6-6
CASSWSGNTEAFF
TGTGCCAGCAGTTGGTCAGGGAACACTGAAGCTTTCTTT
>TRBJ2-2|NA|NA|TRBV23-1
CASSRGTGELFF
TGCGCCAGCAGTAGGGGTACCGGGGAGCTGTTTTTT
>TRBJ2-7|NA|TRBD1|TRBV5-6
CASSQAGTGGYEQYF
TGTGCCAGCAGCCAGGCCGGGACAGGGGGCTACGAGCAGTACTTC
>TRBJ1-5|few|TRBD1|TRBV19
CASSITGAFSNQPQHF
TGTGCCAGTAGTATCACAGGGGCGTTTAGCAATCAGCCCCAGCATTTT
>TRBJ2-2|NA|TRBD2|TRBV9
CASSVTGTSGATGELFF
TGTGCCAGCAGCGTAACAGGGACTAGCGGGGCCACCGGGGAGCTGTTTTTT
>TRBJ2-3|few|TRBD2|TRBV10-2
CASSQASGGTDTQYF
TGCGCCAGCAGTCAGGCTAGCGGTGGCACAGATACGCAGTATTTT
>TRBJ2-2|few|TRBD1|TRBV19
CASRRDRGSGELFF
TGTGCCAGTAGAAGGGACAGGGGTAGCGGGGAGCTGTTTTTT